Below, 26 T cell receptor beta chains from the same sample are listed, as sequenced in a study of blood T cells in healthy people across ages. The authors ran a second PCR of 7 to 11 cycles using a sample-barcoded 5' primer and a J-beta primer mix. One entry per CDR3 protein, called by TCRdb with MiXCR from the 5' RACE reads. The data contain about 1.8 million distinct CDR3 sequences, 49% of them singletons. Material: blood. The receptors here all came from a woman aged 40 to 50 in good health.

V and J are TRBV5-1 and TRBJ2-7; possibly TRBD1 or TRBD2 for D (5 bases each). The germline CDR1 and CDR2 sequences are SGHRS and YFSETQ. V gave up 5 bases and J gave up 2 bases, with 20 bases separating them. The CDR3 has 16 residues. CDR3 in DNA: TGCGCCAGCAGGACCGCTGTTGGGACGGCGACCTACGAGCAGTACTTC. This gives the protein CASRTAVGTATYEQYF.

The chain joins TRBV7-2 to TRBJ1-2, with D perhaps TRBD1 (5 bases). With 5 bases removed from V and 1 base from J, the gap between germline ends came to 17 bases. The length of the CDR3 is 16 residues. Germline-derived CDR1 and CDR2 are SGHTA and FQGNSA. The CDR3 loop reads CASSPTLGGGNYGYTF. The CDR3 bases are TGTGCCAGCAGCCCGACCCTGGGGGGAGGTAACTATGGCTACACCTTC.

The chain joins TRBV6-2 or TRBV6-3 to TRBJ2-1; no definite D call. This CDR3 contains 11 residues. Germline values: CDR1 MNHEY, CDR2 SVGEGT. The V and J ends lost 6 bases and 8 bases respectively, with 8 bases between them. The CDR3 spells CASSRVYEQFF. The CDR3 coding sequence is TGTGCCAGCAGCCGGGTCTATGAGCAGTTCTTC.

This clonotype has a handful of counts. The J gene is TRBJ1-1, the V gene TRBV7-3; 7 bases are shared with TRBD1. The CDR3 is made up of 13 amino acids. The J segment lost 7 bases and the V segment lost 5 bases, leaving 7 bases of the junction unmatched. Germline CDR1 reads SGHTA; CDR2 reads FQGTGA. This chain's CDR3 is CASSVTGAGEAFF. CDR3 nucleotide sequence: TGTGCCAGCAGCGTCACAGGGGCGGGTGAAGCTTTCTTT.

The rearrangement joins TRBV7-2 to TRBJ1-4; 8 bases are shared with TRBD1. J gave up 7 bases and V 4 bases, and 11 bases lay outside the gene matches. The germline V gene has CDR1 SGHTA and CDR2 FQGNSA. This CDR3 is 16 amino acids long. Written as DNA, the CDR3 is TGTGCCAGCAGCTCTAGGGCAGGGGGCGAAGGTGAAAAACTGTTTTTT. Its protein product is CASSSRAGGEGEKLFF.

This clonotype has a count of ten or more. The genes are TRBV7-2 and TRBJ2-7; unclear D gene. The V gene's germline CDR1 is SGHTA and CDR2 FQGNSA. The length of the CDR3 is 12 residues. Trimming removed 1 base at V and 2 bases at J, with 3 bases between. As DNA, the CDR3 is TGTGCCAGCAGCTTAGAGGCCTACGAGCAGTACTTC. It encodes CASSLEAYEQYF. Full variable domain (rest looked up from reference TRBV7-2 and TRBJ2-7): GAGVSQSPSNKVTEKGKDVELRCDPISGHTALYWYRQSLGQGLEFLIYFQGNSAPDKSGLPSDRFSAERTGGSVSTLTIQRTQQEDSAVYLCASSLEAYEQYFGPGTRLTVT.

The chain combines TRBV6-6 with TRBJ2-3; 12 positions match TRBD2. Germline V lookup: CDR1 MNHNY, CDR2 SVGAGI (reference sequence). Unmatched junction bases numbered 9, after V lost 5 bases and J lost 6 bases. The CDR3 has 16 residues. CDR3 loop: CASSHRTSGTLDTQYF. CDR3 in DNA: TGTGCCAGCAGTCACAGGACTAGCGGGACCTTGGATACGCAGTATTTT.

The chain carries TRBV7-3 and TRBJ2-2, with D unresolved. Germline lookup yields CDR1 SGHTA and CDR2 FQGTGA. Trimming shortened V by 5 bases and J by 7 bases, and 23 bases separated the two germline ends. The CDR3 is 17 residues long. DNA of the CDR3: TGTGCCAGCAGCCCGCCGGATCATGGTCGTGGAGTCGGGGAGCTGTTTTTT. It specifies CASSPPDHGRGVGELFF.

The chain recombines TRBV7-9 with TRBJ2-1; 9 bases map to TRBD1. Per germline, CDR1 SEHNR and CDR2 FQNEAQ (reference sequence). V dropped 4 bases and J dropped 8; count of bases not matched to a gene: 9. This CDR3 has 15 amino acids. Here the CDR3 reads CASSYRDRVIDEQFF. CDR3 DNA sequence: TGTGCCAGCAGCTACCGGGACAGGGTTATCGATGAGCAGTTCTTC.

V usage is TRBV5-8 and J usage is TRBJ2-3; 7 nucleotides line up with TRBD2. This CDR3 region has 15 residues. Germline V gives CDR1 SGHTS, CDR2 YDEGEE. J lost 6 bases, V lost 7 bases, and 14 bases had no gene match. DNA of the CDR3: TGTGCCAGCTTCATCCCGGGGGGTGCTAAGGATACGCAGTATTTT. Its translation: CASFIPGGAKDTQYF.

This clonotype has ten or more counts. The chain links TRBV4-1 to TRBJ2-5; D call uncertain. This CDR3 spans 14 amino acids. The germline CDR1 and CDR2 sequences are MGHRA and YSYEKL. The V gene lost 0 bases and the J gene lost 1 base, with 6 bases spanning the gap. The DNA for the CDR3 is TGCGCCAGCAGCCAAGATCACAGCCAAGAGACCCAGTACTTC. It translates to CASSQDHSQETQYF.

This clonotype was seen a few times. The rearrangement links TRBV11-2 to TRBJ2-3; maybe TRBD1 (6 bases). CDR1 SGHAT and CDR2 FQNNGV come from the germline V gene. The CDR3 has 15 amino acids. Trimming removed 4 bases at V and 0 bases at J, with 11 bases between. The CDR3 coding sequence is TGTGCCAGCAGCTCCAGACAGGCTAGCACAGATACGCAGTATTTT. Translating gives CASSSRQASTDTQYF.

This clonotype was recorded a few times. The chain joins TRBV20-1 to TRBJ2-1; no reliable D call. Per the germline V gene, CDR1 is DFQATT and CDR2 is SNEGSKA (reference sequence). V was pared by 3 bases and J by 5 bases, with 8 bases between. The CDR3 is 12 residues long. The CDR3 is CSASPWNNEQFF. For the CDR3, the DNA is TGCAGTGCTAGCCCATGGAACAATGAGCAGTTCTTC.

This chain uses TRBV5-1 with TRBJ1-4, with a weak D call TRBD1 (6 bases). The CDR3 is made up of 16 amino acids. In germline, CDR1 is SGHRS, CDR2 YFSETQ. V dropped 4 bases and J dropped 4 bases, with 17 bases sitting between them. CDR3: CASSGGRTAGNEKLFF. Here the CDR3 DNA reads TGCGCCAGCAGCGGTGGAAGGACAGCCGGTAATGAAAAACTGTTTTTT.

This clonotype was seen ten or more times. This rearrangement joins TRBV9 to TRBJ2-3; D gene unclear. This CDR3 contains 14 residues. Germline V lookup: CDR1 SGDLS, CDR2 YYNGEE. The V end lost 5 bases, the J end lost 0 bases, and 10 bases lay between the germline ends. CDR3 region: CASSVTGSTDTQYF. Written as DNA, the CDR3 is TGTGCCAGCAGTGTTACTGGTAGCACAGATACGCAGTATTTT.

Only a few counts were recorded for this clonotype. This sequence joins TRBV7-2 and TRBJ2-4, with D perhaps matching TRBD2 (7 bases). CDR1 and CDR2 (germline): SGHTA, FQGNSA. The CDR3 covers 11 residues. Between the trimmed V and J ends, which lost 8 bases and 6 bases, there was a span of 8 bases. Here the CDR3 reads CASRGANIQYF. The CDR3 nucleotides are TGTGCCAGCCGGGGGGCAAACATTCAGTACTTC.

This chain joins TRBV6-2 or TRBV6-3 and TRBJ2-1; weak D call: TRBD1 (6 bases). The V end was cut by 7 bases, the J end by 4 bases, with 17 bases between. CDR1 and CDR2 (germline): MNHEY, SVGEGT. This CDR3 has 15 residues. CDR3 nucleotides: TGTGCCAGCAACAAAGGAGGACAGAGTTACAATGAGCAGTTCTTC. As protein: CASNKGGQSYNEQFF.

The chain uses TRBV4-2 and TRBJ2-5; 7 nucleotides agree with TRBD1. CDR3 length: 15 amino acids. CDR1 is LGHNA and CDR2 is YNFKEQ in the germline V gene. The V segment lost 3 bases and the J segment 2 bases; nucleotides outside the gene matches: 6. CDR3 DNA sequence: TGTGCCAGCAGCCATGGGGACAGAGAACAAGAGACCCAGTACTTC. It codes for CASSHGDREQETQYF.

The V and J genes are TRBV7-6 and TRBJ2-7; 8 bases match TRBD2. The germline gives CDR1 SGHVS, CDR2 FNYEAQ. Trimming removed 1 base from V and 6 bases from J; junction bases left unmatched: 8. The CDR3 extends over 15 amino acids. CDR3 amino acids: CASSLVTGGAGEQYF. The DNA for the CDR3 is TGTGCCAGCAGCTTAGTTACCGGGGGGGCCGGCGAGCAGTACTTC.

The gene calls are TRBV6-2 or TRBV6-3 and TRBJ1-1; D gene unclear. V was cut by 10 bases and J by 4 bases, with 10 bases left in between. This CDR3 comprises 11 residues. From germline, CDR1 is MNHEY and CDR2 SVGEGT. CDR3 in DNA: TGTGCCATTACAGCGGGCACTGAAGCTTTCTTT. Protein sequence: CAITAGTEAFF.

This chain uses TRBV18 with TRBJ2-1; 9 nucleotides line up with TRBD1. Trimming cost V 6 bases and J 10 bases; bases outside gene matches: 13. The CDR3 contains 15 residues. Germline V gene lookup returns CDR1 KGHSH and CDR2 LQKENI. This chain's CDR3 is CASSPGTGKWKEQFF. The CDR3, as DNA: TGTGCCAGCTCGCCCGGGACAGGGAAATGGAAGGAGCAGTTCTTC.

J is TRBJ2-4 and V is TRBV6-1, with D possibly called TRBD1 or TRBD2 (5 bases each). The tail of the sequence fits TRBJ2-5 better, so the J call may be wrong. CDR3 length equals 15 residues. Germline CDR1 reads MNHNS; CDR2 reads SASEGT. This CDR3 reads CASTWGMVGQETQYF. As DNA, the CDR3 is TGTGCCAGCACGTGGGGGATGGTTGGGCAAGAGACCCAGTACTTC.

With regard to this clonotype: A read error may produce the germline difference seen at one junction end. The chain joins TRBV12-3 or TRBV12-4 to TRBJ2-5; 10 bases map to TRBD1. TRBJ2-7 explains the end of the DNA better; the J call may be wrong. This CDR3 is 14 amino acids long. As DNA, the CDR3 is TGTTCCAGCAGCTTGGACAGGGGGGCCTACGAGCAGTACTTC. Its protein product is CSSSLDRGAYEQYF.

This clonotype appeared a few times. This sequence joins TRBV11-2 and TRBJ2-1, with 7 bases that match TRBD2. CDR3 length equals 15 residues. Germline values: CDR1 SGHAT, CDR2 FQNNGV. J lost 4 bases, V lost 4 bases, and 7 bases had no gene match. The CDR3 reads CASSSVRGKYNEQFF. Written as DNA, the CDR3 is TGTGCCAGCAGCTCCGTGCGGGGGAAGTACAATGAGCAGTTCTTC. Based on the CDR3 plus reference TRBV11-2 and TRBJ2-1, the full variable domain is EAGVAQSPRYKIIEKRQSVAFWCNPISGHATLYWYQQILGQGPKLLIQFQNNGVVDDSQLPKDRFSAERLKGVDSTLKIQPAKLEDSAVYLCASSSVRGKYNEQFFGPGTRLTVL.

As to this clonotype: A read error may produce the germline difference seen at one junction end. The V and J genes are TRBV27 and TRBJ2-6; the match to TRBD2 covers 12 bases. Germline CDR1 reads MNHEY; CDR2 reads SMNVEV (reference sequence). This CDR3 comprises 20 residues. CDR3 sequence reads: CASSIRTSGALPSGANVLTF. DNA for the CDR3: TGTGCCAGCAGTATCAGGACTAGCGGGGCGCTCCCCTCTGGGGCCAACGTCCTGACTTTT.

This clonotype showed up just a few times. This chain links TRBV6-2 or TRBV6-3 with TRBJ2-1; TRBD1 might be the D (5 bases). From germline, CDR1 is MNHEY and CDR2 SVGEGT. The CDR3 contains 17 residues. V was pared by 2 bases and J by 4 bases, with 18 bases between. The CDR3 bases are TGTGCCAGCAGTTACCCCCCACAACCGACAGTATACAATGAGCAGTTCTTC. This translates into CASSYPPQPTVYNEQFF.